These 30 T cell receptor beta chains were sequenced from one sample in a study of beta chain features in type 1 diabetes. Whole-study findings and limits: All four CD4+ subsets of Type 1 diabetes patients contained TCRB CDR3s that were moderately but significantly shorter.

For these TCRs, the target antigens are not known. Since all of the isolated RNA was reverse transcribed, expressed TCRB transcripts were what got sequenced. The protocol was immunoSEQ multiplex PCR, while the TCRdb copy is restricted to in-frame clones and leaves out a portion. This sample yields roughly 300,000 clones, of which approximately 14% are seen a single time; over 0.015% belongs to the top ten. The source material was naive CD4+ T cells from blood. The receptors come from a man younger than 40 with type 1 diabetes.

This chain uses TRBV28 with TRBJ2-7; D is uncertain. V lost 3 bases and J lost 6, with 15 bases in between. Germline CDR1 and CDR2: MDHEN and SYDVKM. This CDR3 contains 14 residues. The CDR3 reads CASSFSDPPGEQYF. The CDR3 nucleotides are TGTGCCAGCAGTTTTTCAGATCCTCCTGGCGAGCAGTACTTC.

This clone was found a few times. The chain is built from TRBV30 and TRBJ2-1; weak D call: TRBD1 (8 bases). The ends were cut back, 2 bases at V and 4 bases at J, with 15 bases in the middle. This CDR3 has 15 residues. Germline V gene lookup returns CDR1 GTSNPN and CDR2 SVGIG (reference sequence). The DNA for the CDR3 is TGTGCCTGGAGTCAGGGGGCTAGCGGATACAATGAGCAGTTCTTC. Amino acids: CAWSQGASGYNEQFF.

This clone appeared a few times. The chain carries TRBV9 and TRBJ1-1; the D is unclear. The germline V gene has CDR1 SGDLS and CDR2 YYNGEE. The V end lost 0 bases, the J end lost 4 bases, and 10 bases lay between the germline ends. The CDR3 has 14 residues. This chain's CDR3 is CASSVVTESTEAFF. CDR3 nucleotides: TGTGCCAGCAGCGTAGTGACGGAGTCCACTGAAGCTTTCTTT.

The chain uses TRBV18 and TRBJ2-7, with TRBD2 matching over 11 bases. This CDR3 has 17 amino acids. Unmatched junction bases numbered 12, after V lost 1 base and J lost 7 bases. CDR1 is KGHSH, CDR2 LQKENI, per germline. For the CDR3, the DNA is TGTGCCAGCTCACCACTTTCGCTAGCGGGAGGCGAAGGAGAGCAGTACTTC. It codes for CASSPLSLAGGEGEQYF. Complete variable domain (other parts from reference TRBV18 and TRBJ2-7): NAGVMQNPRHLVRRRGQEARLRCSPMKGHSHVYWYRQLPEEGLKFMVYLQKENIIDESGMPKERFSAEFPKEGPSILRIQQVVRGDSAAYFCASSPLSLAGGEGEQYFGPGTRLTVT.

V and J are TRBV4-2 and TRBJ2-7; D is ambiguous. Germline CDR1 and CDR2: LGHNA and YNFKEQ. The CDR3 loop spans 14 amino acids. Trimming left V 1 base short and J 0 bases short, with 7 bases between. Here the CDR3 DNA reads TGTGCCAGCAGCCAAGGAGGCGGCTCCTACGAGCAGTACTTC. Its translation is CASSQGGGSYEQYF.

The chain employs TRBV5-1 and TRBJ2-3; D is perhaps TRBD2 (5 bases). The V gene lost 5 bases and the J gene lost 1 base, with 11 bases spanning the gap. The CDR3 loop spans 14 amino acids. Germline lookup yields CDR1 SGHRS and CDR2 YFSETQ. The CDR3 region is CASSILRGTDTQYF. The CDR3 DNA follows: TGCGCCAGCAGTATACTGAGGGGCACAGATACGCAGTATTTT.

This clone was seen only a few times. V and J are TRBV10-3 and TRBJ2-7, with 7 bases lining up with TRBD1. CDR1 is ENHRY and CDR2 is SYGVKD in the germline V gene. This CDR3 has 13 amino acids. Trimming removed 10 bases from V and 4 bases from J; junction bases left unmatched: 10. In nucleotides, the CDR3 is TGTGCCAGCCCCGGGACAGAGACTTACGAGCAGTACTTC. Protein: CASPGTETYEQYF.

The CDR3 sequence: CASSTDSGAYEQYF. For the CDR3, the DNA is TGTGCCAGTAGTACAGACAGCGGGGCCTACGAGCAGTACTTC. V usage is TRBV19 and J usage is TRBJ2-7; the match to TRBD2 covers 7 bases. The CDR3 runs 14 residues. CDR1 and CDR2 (germline): LNHDA, SQIVND (reference sequence). The V gene end was trimmed by 4 bases and the J gene end by 2 bases; junction bases not matched to a gene: 5.

V and J are TRBV7-9 and TRBJ2-3; TRBD1 might be the D (5 bases). Trimming pared 4 bases from V and 2 bases from J, leaving 16 bases between. This CDR3 comprises 16 residues. Germline loops: CDR1 SEHNR, CDR2 FQNEAQ (reference sequence). CDR3 sequence: CASSSLLTAITDTQYF. The CDR3 DNA is TGTGCCAGCAGCTCCCTCCTGACAGCAATCACAGATACGCAGTATTTT.

This clone was counted only a few times. The rearrangement links TRBV28 to TRBJ2-7; no clear D gene. Germline lookup yields CDR1 MDHEN and CDR2 SYDVKM. Trimming removed 1 base at V and 11 bases at J, with 12 bases between. CDR3 length: 12 residues. Here the CDR3 reads CASSLSTISKYF. CDR3 DNA sequence: TGTGCCAGCAGTTTATCTACCATCTCCAAGTACTTC.

This clone has more than one count but fewer than ten. The V and J genes are TRBV15 and TRBJ1-1; TRBD1 matches at 8 bases. This CDR3 comprises 17 residues. V shed 0 bases and J 1 base; nucleotides not matched to a gene: 7. CDR1 is LNHNV, CDR2 YYDKDF, per germline (reference sequence). CDR3 sequence: CATSRDSRTGWNTEAFF. The CDR3, as DNA: TGTGCCACCAGCAGAGATTCGAGGACAGGGTGGAACACTGAAGCTTTCTTT. Full variable domain (remainder filled in from reference TRBV15 and TRBJ1-1): DAMVIQNPRYQVTQFGKPVTLSCSQTLNHNVMYWYQQKSSQAPKLLFHYYDKDFNNEADTPDNFQSRRPNTSFCFLDIRSPGLGDTAMYLCATSRDSRTGWNTEAFFGQGTRLTVV.

The rearrangement uses TRBV5-4 and TRBJ1-4; 8 positions match TRBD1. Trimming took 4 bases from V and 2 from J; bases not matched to a gene: 4. CDR3 size: 15 residues. Per germline, CDR1 SGHNT and CDR2 YYREEE (reference sequence). For the CDR3, the DNA is TGTGCCAGCAGCCGCACAGGGGGGACTAATGAAAAACTGTTTTTT. Its translation is CASSRTGGTNEKLFF.

The chain carries TRBV7-2 and TRBJ2-3; no clear D gene. The CDR3 runs 15 residues. The V end lost 3 bases, the J end lost 0 bases, and 10 bases lay between the germline ends. In germline, CDR1 is SGHTA, CDR2 FQGNSA. The CDR3 spells CASSLLVLSTDTQYF. The CDR3 DNA reads as TGTGCCAGCAGCTTGCTAGTCCTAAGCACAGATACGCAGTATTTT.

This clone was observed a handful of times. The chain couples TRBV5-4 to TRBJ2-2; 7 positions agree with TRBD2. This CDR3 is 14 amino acids long. Germline V gene sequence: CDR1 SGHNT, CDR2 YYREEE (reference sequence). V shed 3 bases and J 4 bases; nucleotides not matched to a gene: 3. The CDR3 nucleotides read TGTGCCAGCAGCTCTAGCGGACTCACCGGGGAGCTGTTTTTT. It yields the protein CASSSSGLTGELFF.

This clone was seen only a few times. CDR3: CASSLLAAADTQYF. As DNA, the CDR3 is TGTGCCAGCAGTTTACTAGCGGCTGCCGATACGCAGTATTTT. This chain uses TRBV27 with TRBJ2-3, with TRBD2 matching over 7 bases. This CDR3 comprises 14 residues. Per germline, CDR1 MNHEY and CDR2 SMNVEV (reference sequence). The trim removed 2 bases at V and 6 bases at J, leaving 5 bases unmatched.

V and J are TRBV5-1 and TRBJ2-1; tentative D call: TRBD2 (5 bases). The V end lost 0 bases, the J end lost 3 bases, and 10 bases lay between the germline ends. Germline lookup yields CDR1 SGHRS and CDR2 YFSETQ. The CDR3 runs to 15 residues. Here the CDR3 reads CASSLALAVYNEQFF. The CDR3 region has the DNA TGCGCCAGCAGCTTGGCGCTAGCAGTCTACAATGAGCAGTTCTTC.

This chain links TRBV7-3 with TRBJ2-1, with a possible D match to TRBD2 (5 bases). V gave up 5 bases and J gave up 7 bases, with 15 bases separating them. CDR1 SGHTA and CDR2 FQGTGA come from the germline V gene. The CDR3 is 14 residues long. The CDR3 region has the DNA TGTGCCAGCAGCCGTGACCCTAGCAATAATGAGCAGTTCTTC. This encodes CASSRDPSNNEQFF.

The genes are TRBV6-5 and TRBJ2-7, with D possibly TRBD1 on 7 matching bases. Germline CDR1 and CDR2: MNHEY and SVGAGI. The CDR3 runs 16 residues. V was cut by 0 bases and J by 0 bases, with 12 bases left in between. CDR3 DNA sequence: TGTGCCAGCAGTTACTCAGGAGGGGACAGCTCCTACGAGCAGTACTTC. Translated: CASSYSGGDSSYEQYF.

This clone was counted only a few times. The CDR3 nucleotides read TGTGCCAGCAGCCAAGGGGGCAGACTCTACGAGCAGTACTTC. It encodes CASSQGGRLYEQYF. This chain joins TRBV14 and TRBJ2-7; possible D gene TRBD1, 5 bases. This CDR3 has 14 residues. The V and J ends lost 1 base and 3 bases respectively, with 10 bases between them. In germline, CDR1 is SGHDN, CDR2 FVKESK.

This clone was counted a few times. The chain combines TRBV7-9 with TRBJ2-6; D is ambiguous. Germline V gives CDR1 SEHNR, CDR2 FQNEAQ (reference sequence). V was cut by 5 bases and J by 0 bases, with 5 bases left in between. The CDR3 is 14 amino acids. The CDR3 sequence: CASSQNSGANVLTF. For the CDR3, the DNA is TGTGCCAGCAGCCAGAACTCTGGGGCCAACGTCCTGACTTTC.

The gene calls are TRBV2 and TRBJ2-2, with a possible D match to TRBD2 (5 bases). CDR1 and CDR2 from the germline V gene are SNHLY and FYNNEI. The CDR3 loop spans 11 amino acids. V gave up 7 bases and J gave up 7 bases, with 7 bases separating them. CDR3 nucleotide sequence: TGTGCCAGCACGGGAAGCGGGGAGCTGTTTTTT. Protein sequence: CASTGSGELFF.

This clone has more than one count but fewer than ten. The J gene is TRBJ2-5, the V gene TRBV5-1; 12 bases align to TRBD2. This CDR3 is built from 16 residues. Germline V gene data show CDR1 as SGHRS and CDR2 as YFSETQ. Trimming cost V 0 bases and J 5 bases; bases outside gene matches: 5. In DNA form, the CDR3 reads TGCGCCAGCAGCTTGGAACTAGCGGGAGGATCGGAGACCCAGTACTTC. This encodes CASSLELAGGSETQYF. Looking up the rest from reference TRBV5-1 and TRBJ2-5 gives the full variable domain: KAGVTQTPRYLIKTRGQQVTLSCSPISGHRSVSWYQQTPGQGLQFLFEYFSETQRNKGNFPGRFSGRQFSNSRSEMNVSTLELGDSALYLCASSLELAGGSETQYFGPGTRLLVL.

V gene TRBV7-2 combines with J gene TRBJ2-3; the match to TRBD2 covers 11 bases. The CDR3 totals 19 residues. V gave up 5 bases and J gave up 0 bases; unmatched junction bases: 13. CDR1 SGHTA and CDR2 FQGNSA come from the germline V gene. The CDR3 spells CASSLRTSGRGGSTDTQYF. The CDR3 nucleotides read TGTGCCAGCAGCCTACGAACTAGCGGGAGAGGGGGGAGCACAGATACGCAGTATTTT.

V and J are TRBV30 and TRBJ1-5; D is undetermined. V lost 1 base, J lost 7 bases, and 17 bases lay in between. Germline CDR1 GTSNPN, CDR2 SVGIG (reference sequence). This CDR3 has 15 amino acids. In DNA, the CDR3 is TGTGCCTGGAGTGAGCAGCTCGTCGGCGGGCAGCCCCAGCATTTT. Translated: CAWSEQLVGGQPQHF.

The chain is built from TRBV27 and TRBJ2-7; 9 bases map to TRBD1. There are 13 residues in the CDR3. Germline V gene sequence: CDR1 MNHEY, CDR2 SMNVEV (reference sequence). With V trimmed by 10 bases and J by 2 bases, 6 bases remained unmatched. This CDR3 is CATSRDRAYEQYF. DNA for the CDR3: TGTGCCACCTCCCGGGACAGGGCCTACGAGCAGTACTTC.

In its sample, this clone was seen a few times. The rearrangement uses TRBV5-1 and TRBJ1-1, with D perhaps TRBD1 (6 bases). Germline values: CDR1 SGHRS, CDR2 YFSETQ. This CDR3 contains 15 residues. V was clipped by 4 bases and J by 1 base, with 14 bases between them. This chain's CDR3 is CASSVTTGSNTEAFF. The CDR3 DNA reads as TGCGCCAGCAGCGTGACTACAGGGTCGAACACTGAAGCTTTCTTT.

This clone was counted a few times. The rearrangement uses TRBV11-1 and TRBJ2-2; no clear D. CDR3 length: 15 residues. The germline V and J ends were trimmed by 5 bases and 7 bases, with 17 bases remaining between them. Germline V gene lookup returns CDR1 SGHAT and CDR2 FQDESV (reference sequence). The CDR3 DNA follows: TGTGCCAGCAGCCCCCGACTCCCTTTAGGCGGGGAGCTGTTTTTT. Amino acids: CASSPRLPLGGELFF.

This rearrangement joins TRBV7-9 to TRBJ2-7; possibly TRBD1 for D (6 bases). The V and J ends lost 6 bases and 9 bases respectively, with 18 bases between them. The CDR3 spans 13 residues. Looked up from germline, CDR1 is SEHNR and CDR2 is FQNEAQ (reference sequence). Here the CDR3 DNA reads TGTGCCAGCAGTTCAGGGGCAGGATTCACGCAGTACTTC. It encodes CASSSGAGFTQYF.

The chain joins TRBV28 to TRBJ1-5, with 12 bases lining up with TRBD1. The V segment lost 4 bases and the J segment 6 bases; nucleotides outside the gene matches: 4. The CDR3 consists of 15 residues. CDR1 is MDHEN, CDR2 SYDVKM, per germline. CDR3 in DNA: TGTGCCAGCAGTTCCGGGACAGGGGGCGGTCAGCCCCAGCATTTT. This sequence encodes CASSSGTGGGQPQHF.

For this clone: In the same sample, other DNA sequences code for this CDR3. The chain combines TRBV7-3 with TRBJ2-7, with D perhaps TRBD1 (5 bases). Trimming removed 5 bases from V and 2 bases from J, with 13 bases in between. This CDR3 has 14 amino acids. Germline CDR1 reads SGHTA; CDR2 reads FQGTGA. This CDR3 reads CASSPRQGAYEQYF. Written as DNA, the CDR3 is TGTGCCAGCAGCCCCCGGCAAGGGGCCTACGAGCAGTACTTC. The full variable domain, its missing parts supplied by reference TRBV7-3 and TRBJ2-7, is GAGVSQTPSNKVTEKGKYVELRCDPISGHTALYWYRQSLGQGPEFLIYFQGTGAADDSGLPNDRFFAVRPEGSVSTLKIQRTERGDSAVYLCASSPRQGAYEQYFGPGTRLTVT.